This TCR beta chain came from a study of cytomegalovirus exposure and HLA in healthy donors. Overall study: Previous work identified roughly 110 million unique TCR beta sequences from around 200 million T cells. Findings of the study overall: In a later analysis, common viral pathogens appeared linked to several of the most significant clusters. Per a later analysis, under 20,000 TCR beta sequences showed association with HLA alleles at 0.05 false discovery rate.

PCR involved 60 Vbeta and 13 Jbeta primers. Profiled with immunoSEQ multiplex PCR; TCRdb holds only in-frame clones, not every one. The repertoire has roughly 120,000 clones, 79% of them found once; the top ten carry approximately 4%. In the case of this clone: The antigen is unknown.

This CDR3 has 15 amino acids. The germline V gene has CDR1 MNHNS and CDR2 SASEGT. Trimming took 6 bases from V and 1 from J, leaving 13 bases between them. The chain combines TRBV6-1 with TRBJ2-1; tentatively, D is TRBD2 (5 bases). Material for sequencing was PBMCs. This sequence was found in a man aged 30-40 years in good health and CMV-seropositive. CDR3 residues: CASRTNWGSYNEQFF. The DNA of the CDR3 is TGTGCCAGCAGGACTAACTGGGGTTCCTACAATGAGCAGTTCTTC.